The 12 T cell receptor beta chains below come from one sample, sequenced in a study of CD8 T cells in ankylosing spondylitis (TCRdb year 2017). Library generation was performed with 5' RACE. For sequencing, an Illumina HiSeq 2500 was employed. TCRdb reanalyzed the raw reads on its own, using fastp at Q25 for trimming and MiXCR for clone calling, and kept in-frame beta chains. A single entry per CDR3 protein holds the most common genes and DNA from its merged rows. Across this sample there are fewer than 550,000 distinct CDR3 sequences, with 5.3% seen only once. Around 3.4% of the sample belongs to the ten largest clones. Which antigens these TCRs recognize remains unknown. Study-wide conclusions, independent of this receptor: A TCR beta motif made up of fewer than 10 highly homologous amino acid variants appeared to be characteristic of blood from ankylosing spondylitis patients.

Sequenced sample: blood, either unsorted or a sorted T cell fraction (not recorded which). These receptors all stem from a male donor with ankylosing spondylitis.

This chain links TRBV6-2 or TRBV6-3 with TRBJ2-5; D is unclear. Trimming pared 6 bases from V and 0 bases from J, leaving 11 bases between. Germline CDR1 MNHEY, CDR2 SVGEGT. The CDR3 has 14 residues. CDR3 amino acids: CASSSTAYQETQYF. DNA of the CDR3: TGTGCCAGCAGCTCGACTGCGTACCAAGAGACCCAGTACTTC.

This clonotype has at least ten counts. The V and J genes are TRBV5-1 and TRBJ1-2, with 7 bases aligning to TRBD1. CDR1 is SGHRS and CDR2 is YFSETQ in the germline V gene. Unmatched junction bases numbered 4, after V lost 3 bases and J lost 2 bases. CDR3 length: 14 amino acids. CDR3 residues: CASSSQTGNYGYTF. CDR3 DNA sequence: TGCGCCAGCAGCTCCCAGACAGGGAACTATGGCTACACCTTC.

The table lists this clonotype with many counts. This chain uses TRBV10-3 with TRBJ1-2, with 7 positions matching TRBD1. This CDR3 is 13 amino acids long. From germline, CDR1 is ENHRY and CDR2 SYGVKD. The ends lost 8 bases at V and 7 bases at J; junction bases unmatched: 10. The CDR3 spells CAIRWGQNTGYTF. The CDR3 nucleotides are TGTGCCATCCGGTGGGGACAGAATACTGGCTACACCTTC.

This clonotype showed up many times. At one end the junction does not follow the germline gene, possibly because of a read error. The chain couples TRBV7-9 to TRBJ2-2, with 7 bases lining up with TRBD1. Germline V lookup: CDR1 SEHNR, CDR2 FQNEAQ (reference sequence). There are 15 residues in the CDR3. As DNA, the CDR3 is TGTGCCAGCAGGTTAGGGACAGCGAACACCGGGGAGCTGTTTTTT. Its protein is CASRLGTANTGELFF.

This clonotype has at least ten counts. This rearrangement joins TRBV28 to TRBJ2-1; 8 nucleotides line up with TRBD2. The CDR3 sequence is 14 residues long. Unmatched junction bases numbered 7, after V lost 3 bases and J lost 9 bases. Germline assignment: CDR1 MDHEN and CDR2 SYDVKM. This CDR3 reads CASSLAGGSVEQFF. The CDR3 DNA sequence: TGTGCCAGCAGTTTGGCGGGAGGCTCCGTTGAGCAGTTCTTC.

This clonotype was seen at least ten times. In DNA form, the CDR3 reads TGTGCCAGCAGTGTCCGGGACAGGAACACCGGGGAGCTGTTTTTT. Translation gives CASSVRDRNTGELFF. J is TRBJ2-2 and V is TRBV12-3 or TRBV12-4, with TRBD1 matching over 7 bases. This CDR3 has 15 amino acids. Trimming cost V 5 bases and J 1 base; bases outside gene matches: 4.

This clonotype was picked up many times. V gene TRBV7-2 combines with J gene TRBJ1-5, with D maybe TRBD1 (5 bases). CDR3 length: 14 residues. Germline lookup yields CDR1 SGHTA and CDR2 FQGNSA. The V end lost 7 bases, the J end lost 7 bases, and 17 bases lay between the germline ends. CDR3 DNA sequence: TGTGCCAGCACCCTGTCGAAGGGGAACCAGCCCCAGCATTTT. Encoded protein: CASTLSKGNQPQHF.

This clonotype appeared many times. This sequence joins TRBV5-1 and TRBJ2-7, with TRBD1 matching over 7 bases. After removal of 1 base from V and 3 bases from J, the junction contained 4 bases not matched to a gene. CDR1 is SGHRS, CDR2 YFSETQ, per germline. This CDR3 spans 14 amino acids. The chain's CDR3 is CASSLMGQSYEQYF. CDR3 nucleotides: TGCGCCAGCAGCTTGATGGGACAGAGCTACGAGCAGTACTTC.

V is TRBV28 and J is TRBJ2-7, with 8 bases aligning to TRBD1. Germline V CDR1 and CDR2: MDHEN, SYDVKM. V was pared by 6 bases and J by 6 bases, with 10 bases of the junction left unmatched. CDR3 length: 14 amino acids. CDR3 protein: CASSPGGSRGEQYF. For the CDR3, the DNA is TGTGCCAGCAGCCCAGGGGGCTCCCGGGGCGAGCAGTACTTC.

The V call is TRBV4-3, the J call TRBJ1-1; D may be TRBD1 (6 bases). In germline, CDR1 is LGHNA, CDR2 YSLEER. The CDR3 totals 18 residues. V lost 0 bases to trimming and J lost 3 bases, with 20 bases between them. DNA of the CDR3: TGCGCCAGCAGCCAAGATTGGGTTAGGGGGGCTAGGGACACTGAAGCTTTCTTT. Residues: CASSQDWVRGARDTEAFF.

At least ten counts were recorded for this clonotype. This CDR3 is CASSLISGGINEQFF. For the CDR3, the DNA is TGTGCCAGCAGCTTAATTTCGGGGGGTATCAATGAGCAGTTCTTC. This chain joins TRBV7-3 and TRBJ2-1, with TRBD2 matching over 7 bases. The CDR3 is 15 amino acids. CDR1 is SGHTA and CDR2 is FQGTGA in the germline V gene. The J segment lost 6 bases and the V segment lost 1 base, leaving 6 bases of the junction unmatched.

In this sample, this clonotype turned up many times. The chain employs TRBV20-1 and TRBJ2-1, with 7 bases that match TRBD1. The ends lost 2 bases at V and 4 bases at J; junction bases unmatched: 8. CDR3 length: 15 residues. CDR1 and CDR2 from the germline V gene are DFQATT and SNEGSKA (reference sequence). The CDR3 loop reads CSARHGTAPYNEQFF. The DNA of the CDR3 is TGCAGTGCTAGACATGGGACAGCCCCTTACAATGAGCAGTTCTTC.